Only a few counts were recorded for the clone carrying this T cell receptor beta chain. Its matching antigen is unknown. Compared with germline, one end of the junction differs, possibly owing to a read error. This sample is part of a study of T-cell memory formation after mild COVID-19. The overall study: Clustering of TCRs was largely donor specific.

The study's findings and limits: There were some responding clones in pre-infection memory, which suggested that cross-reactive memory had joined. Among contracting clones, CD4+ were mainly CM/EM and CD8+ enriched in EMRA. Clones from the second wave (peaking day 37) had unconfirmed SARS-CoV-2 specificity.

In TCRdb, the 5' RACE reads were re-called with MiXCR into one record per CDR3 protein. The repertoire holds 250,000 to 300,000 distinct CDR3 sequences, with 16% as singletons. This CDR3 has 13 residues. Germline CDR1 and CDR2: SGDLS and YYNGEE. Specimen: PBMCs or a T cell subset sorted from them (not recorded which). The genes are TRBV9 and TRBJ1-6, with D uncertain. The sequence was obtained from a man aged 18 to 30 who had mild COVID-19 (a few samples of this study predate the infection). Cell type and time point are not known. This CDR3 is CASSVANNSPLHF. In DNA, the CDR3 is TGTGCCAGCAGCGTAGCAAATAACTCACCCCTCCACTTT.